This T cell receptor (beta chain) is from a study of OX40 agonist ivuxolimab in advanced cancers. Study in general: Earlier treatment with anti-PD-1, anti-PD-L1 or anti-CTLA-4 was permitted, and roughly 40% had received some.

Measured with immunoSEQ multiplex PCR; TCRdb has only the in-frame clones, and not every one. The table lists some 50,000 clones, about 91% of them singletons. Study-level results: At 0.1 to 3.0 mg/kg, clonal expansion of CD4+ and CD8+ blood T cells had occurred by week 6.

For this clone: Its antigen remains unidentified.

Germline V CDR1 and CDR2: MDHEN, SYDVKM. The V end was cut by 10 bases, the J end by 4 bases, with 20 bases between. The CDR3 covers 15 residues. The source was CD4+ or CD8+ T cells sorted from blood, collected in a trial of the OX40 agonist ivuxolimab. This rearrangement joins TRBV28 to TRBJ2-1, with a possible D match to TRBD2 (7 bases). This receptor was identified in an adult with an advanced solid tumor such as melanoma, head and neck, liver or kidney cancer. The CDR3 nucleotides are TGTGCCATCGAAAATCCACGGGGGGCGTACAATGAGCAGTTCTTC. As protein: CAIENPRGAYNEQFF.